The 11 T cell receptor beta chains below come from one sample, sequenced in a study of early T cells in non-severe SARS-CoV-2 infection. TCRdb redid the calling of the 5' RACE reads with MiXCR, one entry per CDR3 protein. The sample records around 57,000 distinct CDR3 sequences, approximately 10% being singletons. Sequenced: whole blood. All receptors derive from an adult who was a healthcare worker with PCR-confirmed SARS-CoV-2 infection or an uninfected control (not recorded which).

This clonotype came up a few times. The gene calls are TRBV28 and TRBJ1-1; 8 bases are shared with TRBD1. V shed 3 bases and J 1 base; nucleotides not matched to a gene: 10. Germline-derived CDR1 and CDR2 are MDHEN and SYDVKM. CDR3 size: 17 residues. The CDR3 region is CASSFSPGGAQNTEAFF. The CDR3, as DNA: TGTGCCAGCAGTTTCTCCCCAGGGGGCGCGCAGAACACTGAAGCTTTCTTT.

V and J are TRBV7-8 and TRBJ1-1; possibly TRBD1 for D (5 bases). Deletions cut 1 base from V and 9 bases from J, with 9 bases between. This CDR3 is 12 amino acids long. Germline V gives CDR1 SGHVS, CDR2 FQNEAQ. CDR3 DNA sequence: TGTGCCAGCAGCTTAGTACACAGGCAAGCTTTCTTT. It translates to CASSLVHRQAFF.

The chain is built from TRBV14 and TRBJ2-4, with D tentatively TRBD1 or TRBD2 (6 bases each). Germline loops: CDR1 SGHDN, CDR2 FVKESK. The CDR3 spans 18 residues. V shed 4 bases and J shed 0 bases, with 19 bases lying between them. CDR3 amino acids: CASSPVSRGGLAKNIQYF. The CDR3 nucleotides are TGTGCCAGCAGCCCCGTTTCCAGGGGAGGTTTAGCCAAAAACATTCAGTACTTC.

This clonotype was picked up many times. The chain recombines TRBV29-1 with TRBJ2-7, with 10 bases aligning to TRBD1. The trim removed 0 bases at V and 1 base at J, leaving 6 bases unmatched. CDR3 length: 16 residues. Germline lookup yields CDR1 SQVTM and CDR2 ANQGSEA. The CDR3 nucleotides read TGCAGCGTTGAAGACCCCGGGACAGGGGAGTCCTACGAGCAGTACTTC. It yields the protein CSVEDPGTGESYEQYF.

This clonotype occurred a few times. The chain couples TRBV7-8 to TRBJ2-5; D gene uncertain. The CDR3 contains 13 residues. Germline CDR1 SGHVS, CDR2 FQNEAQ. V was pared by 2 bases and J by 5 bases, with 9 bases between. The CDR3 is CASSLQSQETQYF. The DNA for the CDR3 is TGTGCCAGCAGCTTACAGTCACAGGAGACCCAGTACTTC.

The chain links TRBV7-9 to TRBJ1-1; D is uncertain. Trimming shortened V by 6 bases and J by 1 base, and 9 bases separated the two germline ends. This CDR3 is built from 13 residues. The germline V gene has CDR1 SEHNR and CDR2 FQNEAQ (reference sequence). In DNA, the CDR3 is TGTGCCAGCAGACAGCGAAAGAACACTGAAGCTTTCTTT. Translating gives CASRQRKNTEAFF.

The sample holds many counts of this clonotype. The rearrangement uses TRBV28 and TRBJ1-4; D remains unclear. Germline V gene data show CDR1 as MDHEN and CDR2 as SYDVKM. V was clipped by 4 bases and J by 8 bases, with 5 bases between them. This CDR3 comprises 11 residues. The CDR3 here is CASSSREKLFF. Written as DNA, the CDR3 is TGTGCCAGCAGTTCCAGGGAAAAACTGTTTTTT.

This sequence joins TRBV28 and TRBJ1-1; no definite D call. This CDR3 is 11 amino acids long. The germline V and J ends were trimmed by 6 bases and 4 bases, with 6 bases remaining between them. Germline values: CDR1 MDHEN, CDR2 SYDVKM. The CDR3 protein is CASSRATEAFF. The CDR3 DNA reads TGTGCCAGCAGCCGGGCCACTGAAGCTTTCTTT. The complete variable domain, with remaining parts taken from reference TRBV28 and TRBJ1-1, reads DVKVTQSSRYLVKRTGEKVFLECVQDMDHENMFWYRQDPGLGLRLIYFSYDVKMKEKGDIPEGYSVSREKKERFSLILESASTNQTSMYLCASSRATEAFFGQGTRLTVV.

The chain combines TRBV11-2 with TRBJ1-5; D ambiguous. Germline CDR1 SGHAT, CDR2 FQNNGV. The germline V and J ends were trimmed by 5 bases and 2 bases, with 7 bases remaining between them. The CDR3 is made up of 13 amino acids. CDR3 residues: CASSDFGNQPQHF. For the CDR3, the DNA is TGTGCCAGCAGCGATTTTGGCAATCAGCCCCAGCATTTT.

This clonotype was recorded many times. The chain uses TRBV12-3 or TRBV12-4 and TRBJ2-7; D may be TRBD1 (6 bases). The length of the CDR3 is 13 residues. Deletions cut 6 bases from V and 0 bases from J, with 9 bases between. This CDR3 is CASRKDSSYEQYF. CDR3 nucleotides: TGTGCCAGCAGAAAGGACAGCTCCTACGAGCAGTACTTC.

In this sample, this clonotype turned up a few times. The chain recombines TRBV9 with TRBJ1-5, with D possibly matching TRBD1 (5 bases). The V gene's germline CDR1 is SGDLS and CDR2 YYNGEE. Trimming took off 0 bases at V and 13 bases at J, with 17 bases between the two ends. The CDR3 contains 14 residues. CDR3 bases: TGTGCCAGCAGCGTAGCTTTCGGGGACGCTGAGCAGCATTTT. Its protein product is CASSVAFGDAEQHF.